One sample yielded the 30 T cell receptor beta chains listed below, sequenced in a study of CD4+ T cells in melanoma. Only in-frame clones appear in the TCRdb table, and some are missing; sequencing was by immunoSEQ multiplex PCR. The sample has 52,000 or so clones, roughly 69% seen once. Material for sequencing was tumor tissue. These receptors originate from a human donor with melanoma.

This chain connects TRBV6-5 to TRBJ2-7; TRBD1 matches at 7 bases. The CDR3 is 13 residues long. CDR1 is MNHEY and CDR2 is SVGAGI in the germline V gene. V was pared by 5 bases and J by 2 bases, with 3 bases of the junction left unmatched. CDR3 loop: CASSRDRAYEQYF. CDR3 DNA sequence: TGTGCCAGCAGTAGGGACAGAGCCTACGAGCAGTACTTC.

The chain is built from TRBV5-8 and TRBJ2-1, with D tentatively TRBD1 or TRBD2 (5 bases each). From germline, CDR1 is SGHTS and CDR2 YDEGEE. V dropped 0 bases and J dropped 3 bases, with 10 bases sitting between them. The CDR3 length is 15 residues. DNA for the CDR3: TGTGCCAGCAGCTTGGTGAGGGGTGGCTACAATGAGCAGTTCTTC. This translates into CASSLVRGGYNEQFF.

This clone turned up a few times. This rearrangement joins TRBV4-1 to TRBJ1-1; possibly TRBD1 for D (5 bases). In germline, CDR1 is MGHRA, CDR2 YSYEKL. CDR3 size: 12 residues. V shed 8 bases and J shed 2 bases, with 9 bases lying between them. Written as DNA, the CDR3 is TGCGCCAGCGGGACGGTTAACACTGAAGCTTTCTTT. Translated, it gives CASGTVNTEAFF.

This chain connects TRBV5-1 to TRBJ1-5; TRBD1 is a possible D gene (5 bases). V was shortened by 0 bases and J by 7 bases, with 11 bases between the two germline ends. The CDR3 has 14 residues. In germline, CDR1 is SGHRS, CDR2 YFSETQ. The CDR3 nucleotides are TGCGCCAGCAGCTTGGGGGGGGGTGGACAGCCCCAGCATTTT. Its protein is CASSLGGGGQPQHF.

With respect to this clone: The junction does not match germline at one end; this may be a read error. The V and J genes are TRBV6-1 and TRBJ2-1; D is unresolved. The CDR3 totals 11 residues. Per germline, CDR1 MNHNS and CDR2 SASEGT. The CDR3 protein is CASGDGDEQFF. The CDR3 DNA reads TGTGCCAGCGGTGACGGCGATGAGCAGTTCTTC.

The chain is built from TRBV5-1 and TRBJ1-2, with a weak D call TRBD1 (5 bases). Germline CDR1 SGHRS, CDR2 YFSETQ. This CDR3 region has 14 residues. The V end was cut by 4 bases, the J end by 3 bases, with 13 bases between. The CDR3 sequence is CASSGKAGYYGYTF. DNA for the CDR3: TGCGCCAGCAGCGGAAAAGCAGGGTACTATGGCTACACCTTC.

V and J are TRBV7-9 and TRBJ1-1; D is undetermined. Germline-derived CDR1 and CDR2 are SEHNR and FQNEAQ (reference sequence). The germline V and J ends were trimmed by 5 bases and 1 base, with 14 bases remaining between them. The CDR3 covers 15 residues. The CDR3 DNA is TGTGCCAGCAGCCCCCGGGCCCAAGAGAACACTGAAGCTTTCTTT. Amino acid sequence: CASSPRAQENTEAFF.

The chain is built from TRBV28 and TRBJ2-5; D gene unclear. The CDR3 covers 15 residues. Trimming shortened V by 1 base and J by 5 bases, and 14 bases separated the two germline ends. Germline loops: CDR1 MDHEN, CDR2 SYDVKM. The CDR3 loop is CASSLFGLVKETQYF. The CDR3 DNA sequence: TGTGCCAGCAGTTTATTTGGCCTGGTGAAGGAGACCCAGTACTTC.

V is TRBV20-1 and J is TRBJ2-5, with TRBD1 as a possible D gene (5 bases). The germline gives CDR1 DFQATT, CDR2 SNEGSKA (reference sequence). The V end was cut by 6 bases, the J end by 1 base, with 6 bases between. This CDR3 is 11 amino acids long. The CDR3 nucleotides read TGCAGTGCCGACAGCCAAGAGACCCAGTACTTC. This gives the protein CSADSQETQYF.

This clone turned up a few times. The genes are TRBV7-9 and TRBJ2-7; D ambiguous. The CDR3 runs to 12 residues. Germline CDR1 reads SEHNR; CDR2 reads FQNEAQ (reference sequence). V lost 2 bases and J lost 2, with 4 bases in between. The CDR3 sequence is CASSLRPYEQYF. CDR3 sequence (DNA): TGTGCCAGCAGCTTAAGGCCCTACGAGCAGTACTTC.

The J gene is TRBJ2-7, the V gene TRBV6-1, with a possible D match to TRBD1 (5 bases). Per germline, CDR1 MNHNS and CDR2 SASEGT. The length of the CDR3 is 13 residues. The V end was cut by 7 bases, the J end by 3 bases, with 13 bases between. This chain's CDR3 is CASTLKGVYEQYF. In DNA, the CDR3 is TGTGCCAGCACCCTAAAAGGGGTCTACGAGCAGTACTTC.

This chain connects TRBV29-1 to TRBJ1-1; 10 positions agree with TRBD1. The J segment lost 7 bases and the V segment lost 4 bases, leaving 9 bases of the junction unmatched. CDR1 is SQVTM and CDR2 is ANQGSEA in the germline V gene. The length of the CDR3 is 14 residues. The CDR3 nucleotides read TGCAGCGTTGCAAACCGGGACAGGGGTCGTGAAGCTTTCTTT. Protein: CSVANRDRGREAFF.

The chain joins TRBV23-1 to TRBJ2-5, with 8 bases aligning to TRBD1. TRBV23-1 is an ORF, and what it does is uncertain. The CDR3 is made up of 16 amino acids. Unmatched junction bases numbered 11, after V lost 7 bases and J lost 1 base. CDR3 coding DNA: TGCGCCAGCACCGGCCCCCCGGACAGGGCCCAAGAGACCCAGTACTTC. Translating gives CASTGPPDRAQETQYF.

The J gene is TRBJ2-7, the V gene TRBV2, with 7 bases identical to TRBD2. Per the germline V gene, CDR1 is SNHLY and CDR2 is FYNNEI. CDR3 length: 15 residues. V lost 0 bases and J lost 1; bases outside the gene matches: 3. CDR3 residues: CASSEAGGFSYEQYF. As DNA, the CDR3 is TGTGCCAGCAGTGAAGCGGGGGGGTTTTCCTACGAGCAGTACTTC.

The genes are TRBV6-1 and TRBJ1-1; the D gene is possibly TRBD1 (6 bases). CDR3 size: 15 residues. Trimming removed 2 bases at V and 1 base at J, with 11 bases between. Germline CDR1 reads MNHNS; CDR2 reads SASEGT. As DNA, the CDR3 is TGTGCCAGCAGTGAAAGGACAGAATGGAACACTGAAGCTTTCTTT. This codes for CASSERTEWNTEAFF.

This chain connects TRBV2 to TRBJ2-7; 8 bases are a match to TRBD1. The CDR3 spans 13 residues. From germline, CDR1 is SNHLY and CDR2 FYNNEI. Trimming cost V 3 bases and J 5 bases; bases outside gene matches: 3. This chain's CDR3 is CASSDRGRDEQYF. The CDR3 region has the DNA TGTGCCAGCAGTGACAGGGGGCGGGACGAGCAGTACTTC.

This clone came up once. V and J are TRBV11-3 and TRBJ2-7; D remains ambiguous. Germline assignment: CDR1 SGHNT and CDR2 YENEEA. Deletions cut 2 bases from V and 3 bases from J, with 11 bases between. This CDR3 has 14 residues. DNA for the CDR3: TGTGCCAGCAGCTTAAACGGATTAAGCTACGAGCAGTACTTC. This sequence encodes CASSLNGLSYEQYF.

This chain connects TRBV30 to TRBJ1-2; weak D call: TRBD1 (6 bases). Germline CDR1 GTSNPN, CDR2 SVGIG (reference sequence). V was trimmed by 4 bases and J by 4 bases, leaving 10 bases between them. This CDR3 has 12 residues. The CDR3 DNA is TGTGCCTGGAACAGGGACGGCTATGGCTACACCTTC. Translating gives CAWNRDGYGYTF.

V and J are TRBV18 and TRBJ1-6; a weak D match, TRBD1 (5 bases). The CDR3 is 18 amino acids. The V gene lost 6 bases and the J gene lost 0 bases, with 18 bases spanning the gap. CDR1 is KGHSH, CDR2 LQKENI, per germline. CDR3 sequence (DNA): TGTGCCAGCTCGCCGATTCCAGGGCAGAGCTCCTATAATTCACCCCTCCACTTT. Protein product: CASSPIPGQSSYNSPLHF.

The chain carries TRBV2 and TRBJ2-7; 9 nucleotides agree with TRBD1. Losses at the gene ends were 6 bases for V and 6 bases for J; bases not matched to a gene: 18. CDR1 SNHLY and CDR2 FYNNEI come from the germline V gene. The CDR3 is 17 amino acids. CDR3 residues: CASSDPQRPGQGGEQYF. CDR3 DNA: TGTGCCAGCAGCGACCCACAACGACCGGGACAGGGAGGCGAGCAGTACTTC.

This clone was observed at least ten times. The chain joins TRBV6-5 to TRBJ2-2, with 12 bases matching TRBD2. The V gene's germline CDR1 is MNHEY and CDR2 SVGAGI. The CDR3 runs to 15 residues. The V and J ends lost 6 bases and 7 bases, in that order; junction bases with no gene match: 6. The CDR3 loop reads CASRLTSGGIGELFF. CDR3 coding DNA: TGTGCCAGCAGACTCACTAGCGGGGGGATCGGGGAGCTGTTTTTT.

The V call is TRBV28, the J call TRBJ2-7; 9 nucleotides agree with TRBD1. Germline V gene data show CDR1 as MDHEN and CDR2 as SYDVKM. Losses at the gene ends were 5 bases for V and 3 bases for J; bases not matched to a gene: 8. The CDR3 totals 15 residues. Written as DNA, the CDR3 is TGTGCCAGCAGTCCCCCGGGACAGGGAGGCTACGAGCAGTACTTC. It is translated as CASSPPGQGGYEQYF.

This clone was counted only a few times. This sequence joins TRBV9 and TRBJ2-1; TRBD2 matches at 8 bases. V shed 2 bases and J 0 bases; nucleotides not matched to a gene: 7. The CDR3 sequence is 17 residues long. Germline CDR1 and CDR2: SGDLS and YYNGEE. The CDR3 sequence: CASSVGSGAFSYNEQFF. CDR3 DNA: TGTGCCAGCAGCGTCGGTAGCGGGGCTTTCTCCTACAATGAGCAGTTCTTC. The whole variable domain, remainder taken from reference TRBV9 and TRBJ2-1, is DSGVTQTPKHLITATGQRVTLRCSPRSGDLSVYWYQQSLDQGLQFLIQYYNGEERAKGNILERFSAQQFPDLHSELNLSSLELGDSALYFCASSVGSGAFSYNEQFFGPGTRLTVL.

The chain carries TRBV7-3 and TRBJ2-1; 7 bases line up with TRBD2. V lost 5 bases and J lost 6; bases outside the gene matches: 4. Per germline, CDR1 SGHTA and CDR2 FQGTGA. The CDR3 consists of 13 residues. CDR3 sequence: CASSRGVRNEQFF. The CDR3 DNA is TGTGCCAGCAGCCGGGGGGTTCGCAATGAGCAGTTCTTC.

About this clone itself: A read error may produce the germline difference seen at one junction end. V gene TRBV28 combines with J gene TRBJ1-1; 7 bases align to TRBD1. This CDR3 has 18 residues. Germline lookup yields CDR1 MDHEN and CDR2 SYDVKM. The CDR3 loop reads CASGFTLLWGTANTEAFF. CDR3 DNA: TGTGCCAGCGGTTTTACTCTCCTGTGGGGGACAGCGAACACTGAAGCTTTCTTT.

The rearrangement joins TRBV6-5 to TRBJ1-2, with D maybe TRBD1 (5 bases). Germline V gene lookup returns CDR1 MNHEY and CDR2 SVGAGI. The CDR3 consists of 15 residues. V shed 5 bases and J shed 0 bases, with 13 bases lying between them. CDR3 DNA: TGTGCCAGCAGTCTAGACGGACAAACTAACTATGGCTACACCTTC. It specifies CASSLDGQTNYGYTF.

By its share, this clone is medium-sized. This chain joins TRBV5-4 and TRBJ2-3, with TRBD1 matching 9 bases. V trimming: 4 bases; J trimming: 0 bases; junction bases outside the gene matches: 3. This CDR3 region has 15 residues. Per the germline V gene, CDR1 is SGHNT and CDR2 is YYREEE (reference sequence). In DNA, the CDR3 is TGTGCCAGCAGCGAACAGGGGGCTAGCACAGATACGCAGTATTTT. Its translation: CASSEQGASTDTQYF.

There are many counts of this clone. This chain joins TRBV7-9 and TRBJ2-5, with D perhaps TRBD1 (6 bases). Trimming shortened V by 5 bases and J by 5 bases, and 15 bases separated the two germline ends. Germline lookup yields CDR1 SEHNR and CDR2 FQNEAQ (reference sequence). The length of the CDR3 is 14 residues. The CDR3, as DNA: TGTGCCAGCAGCATGGACAGCCCTGCGGAGACCCAGTACTTC. This sequence encodes CASSMDSPAETQYF.

The genes are TRBV5-5 and TRBJ1-5; 8 bases agree with TRBD1. Germline V gene lookup returns CDR1 SGHKS and CDR2 YYEKEE (reference sequence). The CDR3 has 14 residues. J lost 5 bases, V lost 4 bases, and 5 bases had no gene match. The CDR3 spells CASSLGQGDQPQHF. The CDR3 coding sequence is TGTGCCAGCAGCCTCGGACAGGGCGATCAGCCCCAGCATTTT.

This clone has a single count. The chain combines TRBV9 with TRBJ1-1; 7 positions agree with TRBD1. The CDR3 has 13 residues. Per germline, CDR1 SGDLS and CDR2 YYNGEE. The V and J ends lost 4 bases and 8 bases, in that order; junction bases with no gene match: 8. The CDR3 loop reads CASSFRQGAEAFF. DNA for the CDR3: TGTGCCAGCAGCTTCAGACAGGGCGCCGAAGCTTTCTTT.